The sequence of this TCR beta chain was determined in a study of blood T cells in healthy people across ages. Background on the study: Every two T cells gave about one barcoded beta molecule via template switching. Study-wide results and limits: Observed TCR beta diversity showed a strong correlation with the percentage of naive T cells as measured by flow cytometry.

Next came a second PCR, run for about 6 to 12 cycles, which used a sample-barcoded 5' primer along with a J-beta primer mix. Each of the samples gave a minimum of 2.5 million paired-end reads that contained CDR3. TCRdb itself ran the 5' RACE reads through MiXCR, one entry per CDR3 protein. The sample holds 950,000 to 1,200,000 distinct CDR3 sequences; roughly two fifths are singletons and the top ten take 10% to 15%. Notes on this clonotype: The antigen remains unidentified.

Per the germline V gene, CDR1 is SGDLS and CDR2 is YYNGEE. This CDR3 is built from 16 residues. V was cut by 3 bases and J by 0 bases, with 15 bases left in between. The sequenced material came from blood. This TCR was recovered from a man aged 18 to 30 in good health. V and J are TRBV9 and TRBJ1-2; D is undetermined. The CDR3 DNA is TGTGCCAGCAGCGCATCCCTGAGGCAGCCTAACTATGGCTACACCTTC. This gives the protein CASSASLRQPNYGYTF.